The next 19 T cell receptor beta chains were all read from a single sample in a study of T cells after yellow fever vaccination. TCRdb recomputed calls from the 5' RACE reads with MiXCR, one row per CDR3 protein. The table includes about 140,000 distinct CDR3 sequences, more than 6.5% detected once. The material was CD4+ T cells sorted from PBMCs, obtained 10 days after the yellow fever booster vaccination. The source is a man aged 25 to 40 who received the YFV17D yellow fever vaccine.

This clonotype was seen ten or more times. This chain links TRBV5-1 with TRBJ2-7, with D possibly TRBD2 on 6 matching bases. The germline V gene has CDR1 SGHRS and CDR2 YFSETQ. Between the trimmed V and J ends, which lost 4 bases and 3 bases, there was a span of 14 bases. This CDR3 region has 14 residues. The chain's CDR3 is CASSPPGSFYEQYF. The CDR3 coding sequence is TGCGCCAGCAGCCCCCCCGGGAGTTTCTACGAGCAGTACTTC.

The chain joins TRBV12-2 to TRBJ2-7. TRBV12-2 is shown as a pseudogene. The CDR3 is made up of 10 amino acids. The CDR3 sequence: CAIRVYEQYF. CDR3 in DNA: TGTGCAATTAGGGTTTACGAGCAGTACTTC.

At least ten counts were recorded for this clonotype. The chain combines TRBV25-1 with TRBJ2-6; D is uncertain. V lost 4 bases to trimming and J lost 4 bases, with 5 bases between them. Germline lookup yields CDR1 MGHDK and CDR2 SYGVNS. This CDR3 spans 13 amino acids. Written as DNA, the CDR3 is TGTGCCAGCAGTGTCGCCGGGGCCAACGTCCTGACTTTC. It specifies CASSVAGANVLTF.

The sample holds many counts of this clonotype. V gene TRBV20-1 combines with J gene TRBJ2-3; D may be TRBD2 (5 bases). Trimming cost V 7 bases and J 8 bases, with 16 bases left between them. Germline V gene sequence: CDR1 DFQATT, CDR2 SNEGSKA (reference sequence). The CDR3 sequence is 12 residues long. In DNA form, the CDR3 reads TGCAGTGTTATGGAGGAGCCTCCTACGCAGTATTTT. Its translation: CSVMEEPPTQYF.

This clonotype has ten or more counts. This rearrangement joins TRBV7-2 to TRBJ2-3; 9 nucleotides align to TRBD2. Trimming cost V 4 bases and J 8 bases; bases outside gene matches: 10. Germline V gene sequence: CDR1 SGHTA, CDR2 FQGNSA. The CDR3 has 15 amino acids. This chain's CDR3 is CASSWAAGGPATQYF. CDR3 bases: TGTGCCAGCAGCTGGGCGGCGGGAGGGCCTGCTACGCAGTATTTT.

The chain employs TRBV6-2 or TRBV6-3 and TRBJ2-4; D perhaps matches TRBD2 (5 bases). V was shortened by 7 bases and J by 6 bases, with 16 bases between the two germline ends. Germline V gene lookup returns CDR1 MNHEY and CDR2 SVGEGT. The CDR3 extends over 14 amino acids. The CDR3: CASNKDGKRNIQYF. CDR3 bases: TGTGCCAGCAACAAAGACGGGAAACGAAACATTCAGTACTTC.

The table lists this clonotype with many counts. The V gene is TRBV28, the J gene TRBJ2-5, with 9 nucleotides matching TRBD1. Germline-derived CDR1 and CDR2 are MDHEN and SYDVKM. Trimming took 2 bases from V and 4 from J; bases not matched to a gene: 2. The CDR3 length is 14 residues. CDR3 DNA sequence: TGTGCCAGCAGTTTAGGGACAGGGAGAGAGACCCAGTACTTC. Its translation: CASSLGTGRETQYF.

Many counts were recorded for this clonotype. The V and J genes are TRBV11-2 and TRBJ2-2, with a tentative D call TRBD1 (6 bases). This CDR3 has 13 residues. Germline V lookup: CDR1 SGHAT, CDR2 FQNNGV. Trimming shortened V by 8 bases and J by 7 bases, and 14 bases separated the two germline ends. CDR3 loop: CASGQIDGGELFF. In DNA form, the CDR3 reads TGTGCCAGCGGACAGATAGATGGCGGGGAGCTGTTTTTT.

The V gene is TRBV2, the J gene TRBJ2-2; possibly TRBD2 for D (6 bases). This CDR3 spans 14 amino acids. V was trimmed by 7 bases and J by 1 base, leaving 10 bases between them. CDR1 and CDR2 from the germline V gene are SNHLY and FYNNEI. The CDR3 nucleotides are TGTGCCAGCAAAGCCGGGGGGAACACCGGGGAGCTGTTTTTT. Protein sequence: CASKAGGNTGELFF.

This clonotype was seen ten or more times. V and J are TRBV7-8 and TRBJ2-3, with TRBD2 identical over 12 bases. Germline CDR1 reads SGHVS; CDR2 reads FQNEAQ. The CDR3 has 18 amino acids. The ends lost 2 bases at V and 3 bases at J; junction bases unmatched: 9. The CDR3 sequence is CASSLFPSGRAQTDTQYF. CDR3 nucleotide sequence: TGTGCCAGCAGCTTATTTCCTAGCGGGAGGGCCCAAACAGATACGCAGTATTTT.

The chain combines TRBV7-2 with TRBJ1-1; 7 nucleotides match TRBD1. Germline CDR1 and CDR2: SGHTA and FQGNSA. The CDR3 runs 15 residues. Unmatched junction bases numbered 3, after V lost 2 bases and J lost 0 bases. The CDR3 is CASSLQGQVNTEAFF. CDR3 bases: TGTGCCAGCAGCTTACAAGGACAGGTGAACACTGAAGCTTTCTTT.

This clonotype was seen repeatedly, ten times or more. The chain is built from TRBV6-1 and TRBJ1-4; maybe TRBD1 (5 bases). Trimming stripped 6 bases from V and 8 bases from J, with 13 bases between. Germline V gives CDR1 MNHNS, CDR2 SASEGT. CDR3 length: 13 residues. The CDR3 nucleotides are TGTGCCAGCAGGCAAGGGGTGGAGGAAAAACTGTTTTTT. This codes for CASRQGVEEKLFF.

This clonotype showed up just a few times. In DNA, the CDR3 is TGCAGTGCTGAGGACACAAGGCGGGGGTACTATGGCTACACCTTC. Residues: CSAEDTRRGYYGYTF. The chain has TRBV20-1 and TRBJ1-2; a possible D gene is TRBD1 (5 bases). The CDR3 spans 15 residues. Germline V gives CDR1 DFQATT, CDR2 SNEGSKA (reference sequence). V dropped 5 bases and J dropped 3 bases, with 19 bases sitting between them.

Ten or more counts support this clonotype. This chain connects TRBV7-2 to TRBJ1-5, with D uncertain. This CDR3 is 14 amino acids long. The V end was cut by 4 bases, the J end by 4 bases, with 11 bases between. Germline loops: CDR1 SGHTA, CDR2 FQGNSA. This chain's CDR3 is CASSSNSPNQPQHF. Written as DNA, the CDR3 is TGTGCCAGCAGCTCTAACAGCCCGAATCAGCCCCAGCATTTT.

Only a few counts were recorded for this clonotype. The chain employs TRBV4-3 and TRBJ2-2, with D perhaps TRBD1 (5 bases). Germline V CDR1 and CDR2: LGHNA, YSLEER. This CDR3 spans 17 amino acids. Trimming removed 2 bases at V and 4 bases at J, with 17 bases between. The DNA for the CDR3 is TGCGCCAGCAGCCAAAGATCATTGGGGCGGTCCACCGGGGAGCTGTTTTTT. Its protein is CASSQRSLGRSTGELFF.

This clonotype has ten or more counts. The V gene is TRBV14, the J gene TRBJ2-3; D perhaps matches TRBD1 (5 bases). V lost 0 bases and J lost 4, with 14 bases in between. The CDR3 is 16 amino acids. Germline V gives CDR1 SGHDN, CDR2 FVKESK. The CDR3, as DNA: TGTGCCAGCAGCCAAGATTGGGGCGGTACCCCAGATACGCAGTATTTT. As protein: CASSQDWGGTPDTQYF.

Many counts were recorded for this clonotype. V is TRBV2 and J is TRBJ1-4; 9 bases are a match to TRBD1. This CDR3 spans 14 amino acids. CDR1 is SNHLY and CDR2 is FYNNEI in the germline V gene. Germline trimming cut 6 bases from V and 7 bases from J; bases unmatched to any gene: 6. This CDR3 reads CASSLGQGIEKLFF. For the CDR3, the DNA is TGTGCCAGCAGCTTGGGACAGGGTATTGAAAAACTGTTTTTT.

In its sample, this clonotype was seen many times. This chain joins TRBV5-6 and TRBJ2-3; possible D gene TRBD2, 6 bases. The CDR3 runs to 14 residues. The germline V and J ends were trimmed by 5 bases and 6 bases, with 16 bases remaining between them. Germline loops: CDR1 SGHDT, CDR2 YYEEEE. CDR3 bases: TGTGCCAGCAGGTTTCGGACCAGCGGGGATACGCAGTATTTT. This codes for CASRFRTSGDTQYF.

The V gene is TRBV29-1, the J gene TRBJ2-1; D is uncertain. The CDR3 totals 12 residues. CDR1 and CDR2 (germline): SQVTM, ANQGSEA. Trimming cost V 3 bases and J 10 bases, with 13 bases left between them. CDR3 amino acids: CSVEENFGEQFF. The CDR3 nucleotides read TGCAGCGTTGAGGAAAACTTCGGCGAGCAGTTCTTC.